This T cell receptor (beta chain) originates from a study of Ad26.COV2.S vaccination and SARS-CoV-2 variants. Findings and caveats of the study: Substantial breadth was reportedly displayed by spike-specific CD8+ and CD4+ T cell responses after vaccination. People who got the vaccine or the placebo had similar non-spike TCR breadth. Researchers cautioned that TCR breadth and depth analyses may have underestimated total T cell responses.

Germline CDR1 is SGHDT and CDR2 is YYEEEE. V was shortened by 0 bases and J by 1 base, with 10 bases between the two germline ends. There are 15 residues in the CDR3. Assay: immunoSEQ multiplex PCR; the TCRdb copy retains only in-frame clones and omits some. The table lists around 370,000 clones, 92% of them singletons. Comments on this clone: No antigen is known for it.

The chain recombines TRBV5-6 with TRBJ1-1; no clear D gene. This clonotype was obtained from a human donor who had recovered from COVID-19. The source was peripheral blood, collected after recovery from COVID-19. The CDR3 here is CASSLVIYRNTEAFF. The CDR3 DNA follows: TGTGCCAGCAGCTTGGTGATTTACAGGAACACTGAAGCTTTCTTT.